This TCR beta chain is from a study of beta chain features in type 1 diabetes. The overall study: Sorted cells numbering approximately 110,000,000 were examined across all samples. Study outcomes and limitations: Across all four CD4+ subsets, people with type 1 diabetes showed modestly shorter TCRB CDR3s.

Per the germline V gene, CDR1 is DFQATT and CDR2 is SNEGSKA (reference sequence). V shed 3 bases and J shed 2 bases, with 3 bases lying between them. The CDR3 is 11 amino acids. Sequencing targeted expressed TCRB transcripts, as all isolated RNA had been reverse transcribed. TCRdb's table, derived via immunoSEQ multiplex PCR, lists solely in-frame clones and lacks some. The data show some 350,000 clones, 9.6% seen once. For this clone: Its antigen is not identified.

The authors sorted CD4+ naive, central memory, regulatory and stem cell-like memory cells via CD45RO/CCR7/CD25/CD127/CD95/CD27. The gene calls are TRBV20-1 and TRBJ2-3; D is ambiguous. This clonotype originated in a man aged 30 to 39 with type 1 diabetes. The sample comprised central memory CD4+ T cells from blood. The CDR3 sequence is CSASLTDTQYF. Written as DNA, the CDR3 is TGCAGTGCTAGCCTCACAGATACGCAGTATTTT.